The sequence of this T cell receptor (beta chain) was determined in a study of response to subunit inactivated influenza vaccine. TCRdb processed the RT-PCR reads anew with MiXCR; each CDR3 protein has one entry. The sample has about 540,000 distinct CDR3 sequences; roughly a quarter are singletons. V dropped 8 bases and J dropped 8 bases, with 22 bases sitting between them. CDR1 and CDR2 (germline): MDHEN, SYDVKM. CDR3 length equals 15 residues. This clonotype has a handful of counts. These data also featured in a second study, about T cells expressing NK-cell markers. That paper states: In generating TCR beta cDNA, 5'RACE template switching with UMIs was used. Similarly, these clonotypes led the CD3+CD56-NKG2C+ fraction as well in a handful of donors.

Material: CD4+ T cells sorted from PBMCs, obtained 12 days after vaccination. The V gene is TRBV28, the J gene TRBJ1-3; maybe TRBD1 (5 bases). The receptor comes from a man between 45 and 60 years old who received an inactivated influenza vaccine. The DNA for the CDR3 is TGTGCCAGCCGGGGGTCCTTCGGGGTTGTCGACACCATATATTTT. This translates into CASRGSFGVVDTIYF. The full variable domain, with the rest looked up from reference TRBV28 and TRBJ1-3, is DVKVTQSSRYLVKRTGEKVFLECVQDMDHENMFWYRQDPGLGLRLIYFSYDVKMKEKGDIPEGYSVSREKKERFSLILESASTNQTSMYLCASRGSFGVVDTIYFGEGSWLTVV.